The 26 T cell receptor beta chains below all came from one sample that was sequenced in a study of T cell responses to AZD1222 COVID-19 vaccine. TCRdb's copy holds only in-frame clones and misses some; the assay was immunoSEQ multiplex PCR. Of roughly 100,000 clones listed, 70% to 90% are singletons. This specimen was peripheral blood, taken on day 0 of AZD1222 vaccination. These receptors came from an adult in good health.

V usage is TRBV24-1 and J usage is TRBJ2-5, with 9 bases lining up with TRBD2. Germline CDR1 and CDR2: KGHDR and SFDVKD. This CDR3 has 16 residues. With 2 bases clipped from V and 0 bases from J, the junction kept 3 bases outside the gene matches. The CDR3 region is CATSDYPSGNQETQYF. CDR3 nucleotides: TGTGCCACCAGTGATTACCCTAGCGGGAACCAAGAGACCCAGTACTTC.

The V gene is TRBV18, the J gene TRBJ2-5, with D uncertain. The CDR3 spans 13 residues. Germline V gives CDR1 KGHSH, CDR2 LQKENI. V was cut by 3 bases and J by 0 bases, with 5 bases left in between. CDR3: CASSPGYQETQYF. CDR3 DNA: TGTGCCAGCTCACCGGGCTACCAAGAGACCCAGTACTTC.

V gene TRBV6-5 combines with J gene TRBJ2-7, with 12 bases lining up with TRBD1. In germline, CDR1 is MNHEY, CDR2 SVGAGI. V was pared by 7 bases and J by 6 bases, with 7 bases of the junction left unmatched. The CDR3 runs 14 residues. CDR3 sequence (DNA): TGTGCCAGCACCCCCGGGACAGGGGGCTTCGAGCAGTACTTC. Its translation is CASTPGTGGFEQYF.

The chain joins TRBV6-1 to TRBJ2-7, with D possibly being TRBD1 or TRBD2 (5 bases each). The CDR3 totals 15 residues. V was cut by 1 base and J by 0 bases, with 10 bases left in between. From germline, CDR1 is MNHNS and CDR2 SASEGT. The CDR3 region is CASSEVGVSSYEQYF. In nucleotides, the CDR3 is TGTGCCAGCAGTGAAGTGGGGGTATCCTCCTACGAGCAGTACTTC.

This chain uses TRBV20-1 with TRBJ2-5; the D gene is possibly TRBD1 (6 bases). Germline CDR1 and CDR2: DFQATT and SNEGSKA (reference sequence). The CDR3 covers 11 residues. The germline V and J ends were trimmed by 7 bases and 3 bases, with 9 bases remaining between them. The CDR3 protein is CSGRTEETQYF. The CDR3 coding sequence is TGCAGTGGCCGGACAGAAGAGACCCAGTACTTC.

This clone was seen a few times. V gene TRBV29-1 combines with J gene TRBJ1-2, with a possible D match to TRBD1 (6 bases). V was clipped by 0 bases and J by 4 bases, with 12 bases between them. This CDR3 contains 14 residues. The germline V gene has CDR1 SQVTM and CDR2 ANQGSEA. The DNA for the CDR3 is TGCAGCGTTGAAGAGTGGGGGGCGTCCTATGGCTACACCTTC. Protein: CSVEEWGASYGYTF.

This chain uses TRBV6-5 with TRBJ1-2; D is unresolved. Trimming cost V 6 bases and J 0 bases, with 11 bases left between them. Germline CDR1 and CDR2: MNHEY and SVGAGI. CDR3 length: 14 amino acids. Here the CDR3 DNA reads TGTGCCAGCAGCCGCGGGCCAACTAACTATGGCTACACCTTC. This codes for CASSRGPTNYGYTF.

This sequence joins TRBV28 and TRBJ1-1; no clear D gene. The germline V gene encodes CDR1 MDHEN and CDR2 SYDVKM. Trimming removed 6 bases at V and 2 bases at J, with 13 bases between. This CDR3 is built from 14 residues. The CDR3 DNA sequence: TGTGCCAGCAGGCCCTCGATGGTCAACACTGAAGCTTTCTTT. It translates to CASRPSMVNTEAFF.

The chain links TRBV12-3 or TRBV12-4 to TRBJ2-7; TRBD1 might be the D (5 bases). The CDR3 totals 12 residues. Trimming removed 2 bases at V and 6 bases at J, with 8 bases between. The CDR3 sequence: CASSLQGLEQYF. CDR3 bases: TGTGCCAGCAGTTTACAGGGCCTCGAGCAGTACTTC.

The chain joins TRBV19 to TRBJ2-7; a weak D match, TRBD1 (7 bases). CDR3 length equals 12 residues. Germline-derived CDR1 and CDR2 are LNHDA and SQIVND (reference sequence). Trimming left V 4 bases short and J 6 bases short, with 10 bases between. CDR3 protein: CASSNRGGEQYF. The DNA for the CDR3 is TGTGCCAGTAGTAACAGGGGAGGCGAGCAGTACTTC. The variable domain in full, completed from reference TRBV19 and TRBJ2-7, reads DGGITQSPKYLFRKEGQNVTLSCEQNLNHDAMYWYRQDPGQGLRLIYYSQIVNDFQKGDIAEGYSVSREKKESFPLTVTSAQKNPTAFYLCASSNRGGEQYFGPGTRLTVT.

This clone showed up just once. The chain joins TRBV9 to TRBJ2-7, with D possibly TRBD1 on 5 matching bases. This CDR3 is 15 amino acids long. Germline V gives CDR1 SGDLS, CDR2 YYNGEE. Trimming left V 3 bases short and J 4 bases short, with 17 bases between. CDR3 in DNA: TGTGCCAGCAGCGAGGGTCAGGGCATAGGGTACGAGCAGTACTTC. It encodes CASSEGQGIGYEQYF.

CDR3 residues: CASSPPLAGLNNEQFF. The CDR3 bases are TGTGCCAGCTCACCACCTCTGGCGGGACTTAACAATGAGCAGTTCTTC. The chain carries TRBV18 and TRBJ2-1; tentative D call: TRBD2 (6 bases). Germline CDR1 KGHSH, CDR2 LQKENI. This CDR3 spans 16 amino acids. V dropped 0 bases and J dropped 5 bases, with 14 bases sitting between them.

V usage is TRBV29-1 and J usage is TRBJ2-7, with 7 bases lining up with TRBD1. The trim removed 5 bases at V and 3 bases at J, leaving 7 bases unmatched. Germline V gives CDR1 SQVTM, CDR2 ANQGSEA. The CDR3 totals 13 residues. CDR3 amino acids: CSVFWTGVYEQYF. Here the CDR3 DNA reads TGCAGCGTTTTTTGGACAGGAGTCTACGAGCAGTACTTC.

The CDR3 coding sequence is TGCGCCAGCAGCTTGTTTGGGCCAGGGAGTGAAGCTTTCTTT. Encoded protein: CASSLFGPGSEAFF. The chain joins TRBV5-1 to TRBJ1-1; D is possibly TRBD1 (5 bases). The V and J ends lost 1 base and 7 bases respectively, with 14 bases between them. The CDR3 has 14 amino acids. The germline gives CDR1 SGHRS, CDR2 YFSETQ.

This clone has just a few counts. The chain joins TRBV7-2 to TRBJ2-5; perhaps TRBD1 as D (5 bases). The CDR3 is made up of 14 amino acids. Germline lookup yields CDR1 SGHTA and CDR2 FQGNSA. With 3 bases removed from V and 1 base from J, the gap between germline ends came to 9 bases. In nucleotides, the CDR3 is TGTGCCAGCAGCTTTGGGGCGGCCCAAGAGACCCAGTACTTC. Translating gives CASSFGAAQETQYF.

This clone was detected once. The chain has TRBV7-2 and TRBJ1-6; a weak D match, TRBD1 (5 bases). CDR1 is SGHTA, CDR2 FQGNSA, per germline. The CDR3 contains 14 residues. V was trimmed by 5 bases and J by 7 bases, leaving 12 bases between them. The CDR3 region is CASSRGGVNSPLHF. CDR3 DNA sequence: TGTGCCAGCAGCAGGGGTGGGGTAAATTCACCCCTCCACTTT.

This clone was observed a handful of times. Other DNA sequences in the sample encode the same CDR3. The chain couples TRBV11-3 to TRBJ1-1; unclear D gene. CDR3 size: 13 residues. The V end lost 1 base, the J end lost 1 base, and 4 bases lay between the germline ends. CDR1 is SGHNT and CDR2 is YENEEA in the germline V gene. The CDR3 loop is CASSLGGNTEAFF. The CDR3 nucleotides are TGTGCCAGCAGCTTAGGGGGGAACACTGAAGCTTTCTTT.

This rearrangement joins TRBV9 to TRBJ2-7; 7 nucleotides agree with TRBD1. The junction had 3 bases not matched to a gene; V was cut back by 0 bases and J by 0 bases. Germline CDR1 SGDLS, CDR2 YYNGEE. The CDR3 length is 15 residues. DNA of the CDR3: TGTGCCAGCAGCGTAGGACAGGGAATCTCCTACGAGCAGTACTTC. Protein sequence: CASSVGQGISYEQYF.

The chain links TRBV6-5 to TRBJ1-2; D is unclear. CDR1 MNHEY and CDR2 SVGAGI come from the germline V gene. The V gene lost 7 bases and the J gene lost 2 bases, with 17 bases spanning the gap. The CDR3 has 15 residues. The DNA of the CDR3 is TGTGCCAGCACCCAAGGGCGCTTAGCCAACTATGGCTACACCTTC. Amino acid sequence: CASTQGRLANYGYTF.

The chain carries TRBV6-5 and TRBJ1-1, with TRBD1 identical over 9 bases. The V gene's germline CDR1 is MNHEY and CDR2 SVGAGI. The CDR3 has 15 amino acids. Unmatched junction bases numbered 5, after V lost 2 bases and J lost 4 bases. The CDR3 is CASSYARTGATEAFF. The CDR3 DNA reads TGTGCCAGCAGTTACGCCCGGACAGGGGCCACTGAAGCTTTCTTT.

This clone came up once. The chain couples TRBV2 to TRBJ1-1; TRBD1 agrees at 7 bases. The trim removed 9 bases at V and 6 bases at J, leaving 7 bases unmatched. The CDR3 runs to 12 residues. Germline-derived CDR1 and CDR2 are SNHLY and FYNNEI. The CDR3 loop is CASHRGRPEAFF. For the CDR3, the DNA is TGTGCCAGTCACAGGGGACGGCCTGAAGCTTTCTTT.

This clone has more than one count but fewer than ten. This rearrangement joins TRBV5-4 to TRBJ1-6; TRBD1 is a possible D gene (6 bases). V was clipped by 3 bases and J by 10 bases, with 29 bases between them. Germline V gives CDR1 SGHNT, CDR2 YYREEE (reference sequence). This CDR3 has 19 residues. The CDR3 is CASSSFVRSRGTSGSPLHF. CDR3 nucleotide sequence: TGTGCCAGCAGCTCTTTCGTTCGATCTAGGGGGACGTCGGGGTCACCCCTCCACTTT. Full variable domain (remainder filled in from reference TRBV5-4 and TRBJ1-6): ETGVTQSPTHLIKTRGQQVTLRCSSQSGHNTVSWYQQALGQGPQFIFQYYREEENGRGNFPPRFSGLQFPNYSSELNVNALELDDSALYLCASSSFVRSRGTSGSPLHFGNGTRLTVT.

This sequence joins TRBV24-1 and TRBJ2-5; D gene unclear. The CDR3 consists of 14 residues. CDR1 and CDR2 (germline): KGHDR, SFDVKD. Trimming removed 3 bases from V and 5 bases from J, with 12 bases in between. CDR3 in amino acids: CATSDPRLLETQYF. As DNA, the CDR3 is TGTGCCACCAGTGATCCTCGCCTTCTTGAGACCCAGTACTTC.

The chain has TRBV7-2 and TRBJ2-7; 7 bases align to TRBD2. V was clipped by 5 bases and J by 6 bases; unmatched bases: 10. Germline values: CDR1 SGHTA, CDR2 FQGNSA. The CDR3 is 14 residues long. In DNA, the CDR3 is TGTGCCAGCAGCACCAGCGGGGACGTGGCCGAGCAGTACTTC. Encoded protein: CASSTSGDVAEQYF.

This chain links TRBV29-1 with TRBJ1-4; D unclear. CDR1 and CDR2 (germline): SQVTM, ANQGSEA. With 4 bases removed from V and 6 bases from J, the gap between germline ends came to 12 bases. This CDR3 contains 13 residues. This chain's CDR3 is CSVALQVDEKLFF. CDR3 coding DNA: TGCAGCGTTGCATTACAAGTCGATGAAAAACTGTTTTTT.

The DNA for the CDR3 is TGTGCCAGCAGCCAACAGCAGGTGTCCTACGAGCAGTACTTC. This codes for CASSQQQVSYEQYF. This chain links TRBV3-1 (or the pseudogene TRBV3-2) with TRBJ2-7; D gene unclear. V was clipped by 2 bases and J by 1 base, with 9 bases between them. This CDR3 comprises 14 residues. Germline V gene lookup returns CDR1 LGHDT and CDR2 YNNKEL (reference sequence).